Reported below is one T cell receptor (beta chain). Its target is not known. These data are taken from a study of CD8 T cells in ankylosing spondylitis. TCRdb recomputed calls from the 5' RACE reads with MiXCR, one row per CDR3 protein. This table holds 350,000 to 450,000 distinct CDR3 sequences, more than 20% found once. Study-level results: Previously reported in reactive arthritis synovial fluid and blood were some of the motif variants. What seemed typical of ankylosing spondylitis blood was a TCR beta motif built from roughly eight highly homologous variants. Disease-linked clones displayed a CD8+ phenotype and appeared relatively rarely in peripheral blood. The authors reported significant enrichment of disease-linked clones in matched ankylosing spondylitis synovial fluid.

From germline, CDR1 is ENHRY and CDR2 SYGVKD. V dropped 10 bases and J dropped 3 bases, with 21 bases sitting between them. This CDR3 has 16 residues. The chain couples TRBV10-3 to TRBJ2-2; D is tentatively TRBD1 or TRBD2 (5 bases each). This TCR was recovered from a male donor with ankylosing spondylitis or in good health (not recorded which). The sequenced sample consisted of blood, either unsorted or a sorted T cell fraction (not recorded which). The DNA of the CDR3 is TGTGCCACCCAGCTACCTGGGACCGACTACACCGGGGAGCTGTTTTTT. Protein: CATQLPGTDYTGELFF.